What follows are 18 T cell receptor beta chains derived from one specimen sequenced in a study of blood T cell repertoires in COVID-19. Data came from immunoSEQ multiplex PCR; TCRdb stores just in-frame clones and leaves some out. The sample includes 200,000 to 250,000 clones, almost 85% of them seen just once. Material for sequencing was PBMCs or T cells enriched from blood (not recorded which). Receptors originate from a middle-aged man who had recovered from COVID-19.

The rearrangement links TRBV30 to TRBJ1-1; D is undetermined. Between the trimmed V and J ends, which lost 2 bases and 2 bases, there was a span of 9 bases. The CDR3 sequence is 13 residues long. CDR1 is GTSNPN and CDR2 is SVGIG in the germline V gene (reference sequence). In DNA, the CDR3 is TGTGCCTGGAGTCGGAGCAGAAACACTGAAGCTTTCTTT. Translation gives CAWSRSRNTEAFF.

The rearrangement joins TRBV5-4 to TRBJ2-7; 9 bases align to TRBD1. This CDR3 is 17 amino acids long. The V gene's germline CDR1 is SGHNT and CDR2 YYREEE (reference sequence). V dropped 0 bases and J dropped 1; count of bases not matched to a gene: 8. Here the CDR3 reads CASSLVVTGGFSYEQYF. The CDR3 DNA reads TGTGCCAGCAGCTTGGTAGTGACAGGGGGTTTTTCCTACGAGCAGTACTTC.

The chain carries TRBV7-2 and TRBJ1-3; D remains ambiguous. This CDR3 has 12 amino acids. The germline V and J ends were trimmed by 1 base and 7 bases, with 5 bases remaining between them. Germline CDR1 SGHTA, CDR2 FQGNSA. The DNA of the CDR3 is TGTGCCAGCAGCTTAGTACTGAACACCATATATTTT. It is translated as CASSLVLNTIYF. The full variable domain, with the rest looked up from reference TRBV7-2 and TRBJ1-3, is GAGVSQSPSNKVTEKGKDVELRCDPISGHTALYWYRQSLGQGLEFLIYFQGNSAPDKSGLPSDRFSAERTGGSVSTLTIQRTQQEDSAVYLCASSLVLNTIYFGEGSWLTVV.

Only one count was recorded for this clone. This rearrangement joins TRBV12-3 or TRBV12-4 to TRBJ1-2; D unclear. V was pared by 0 bases and J by 8 bases, with 7 bases between. The CDR3 consists of 12 residues. The CDR3 reads CASSLARLGYTF. The CDR3 DNA sequence: TGTGCCAGCAGTTTAGCCAGGTTAGGCTACACCTTC.

This rearrangement joins TRBV5-1 to TRBJ2-2; D unclear. CDR3 length: 15 residues. Per germline, CDR1 SGHRS and CDR2 YFSETQ. The germline V and J ends were trimmed by 4 bases and 1 base, with 11 bases remaining between them. Written as DNA, the CDR3 is TGCGCCAGCAGCCTAACTACCGTGAACACCGGGGAGCTGTTTTTT. Translation gives CASSLTTVNTGELFF.

CDR3 amino acids: CASSDSGGYNEQFF. The DNA for the CDR3 is TGCGCCAGCAGTGATAGCGGGGGGTACAATGAGCAGTTCTTC. The chain has TRBV10-1 and TRBJ2-1; 10 bases fit TRBD2. Germline V gene sequence: CDR1 WNHNN, CDR2 SYGVQD (reference sequence). CDR3 size: 14 residues. V dropped 3 bases and J dropped 4; count of bases not matched to a gene: 0.

J is TRBJ1-2 and V is TRBV12-3 or TRBV12-4, with 8 bases matching TRBD1. With V trimmed by 6 bases and J by 7 bases, 7 bases remained unmatched. This CDR3 is 13 amino acids long. Here the CDR3 reads CASSTDRVRGYTF. The CDR3 nucleotides read TGTGCCAGCAGCACGGACAGGGTACGTGGCTACACCTTC.

The rearrangement links TRBV4-3 to TRBJ2-2; TRBD2 matches 10 bases. The CDR3 sequence is 18 residues long. Looked up from germline, CDR1 is LGHNA and CDR2 is YSLEER. The V segment lost 0 bases and the J segment 4 bases; nucleotides outside the gene matches: 8. The CDR3 nucleotides are TGCGCCAGCAGCCAAGATATCGCTAGCGGGGGTACCACCGGGGAGCTGTTTTTT. Amino acid sequence: CASSQDIASGGTTGELFF.

The gene calls are TRBV4-2 and TRBJ2-3; no firm D call. Deletions cut 3 bases from V and 0 bases from J, with 10 bases between. Per the germline V gene, CDR1 is LGHNA and CDR2 is YNFKEQ. The CDR3 contains 15 residues. DNA of the CDR3: TGTGCCAGCAGCCATCGGTCGCCAAGCACAGATACGCAGTATTTT. Protein product: CASSHRSPSTDTQYF.

The gene calls are TRBV5-1 and TRBJ2-3, with 8 bases fitting TRBD1. The CDR3 runs 14 residues. With V trimmed by 2 bases and J by 3 bases, 2 bases remained unmatched. Germline-derived CDR1 and CDR2 are SGHRS and YFSETQ. The CDR3 DNA reads TGCGCCAGCAGCTTCACAGGGGGGACAGATACGCAGTATTTT. It encodes CASSFTGGTDTQYF.

The rearrangement joins TRBV7-9 to TRBJ2-5; unclear D gene. Trimming pared 4 bases from V and 7 bases from J, leaving 10 bases between. Germline V gene data show CDR1 as SEHNR and CDR2 as FQNEAQ (reference sequence). This CDR3 has 12 residues. This CDR3 reads CASSYLTGTQYF. The CDR3 nucleotides are TGTGCCAGCAGCTATCTAACGGGGACCCAGTACTTC.

The chain joins TRBV5-6 to TRBJ2-2, with a tentative D call TRBD2 (5 bases). The germline V and J ends were trimmed by 3 bases and 7 bases, with 13 bases remaining between them. Germline V lookup: CDR1 SGHDT, CDR2 YYEEEE. The CDR3 consists of 14 residues. CDR3: CASSSDFSDGELFF. The CDR3 region has the DNA TGTGCCAGCAGCTCGGACTTCTCGGACGGGGAGCTGTTTTTT.

This clone was recorded a few times. The chain joins TRBV14 to TRBJ1-6; no definite D call. Germline CDR1 reads SGHDN; CDR2 reads FVKESK. V dropped 0 bases and J dropped 7 bases, with 4 bases sitting between them. The CDR3 is 13 amino acids. The CDR3 sequence: CASSQDLNSPLHF. CDR3 nucleotides: TGTGCCAGCAGCCAAGATTTAAATTCACCCCTCCACTTT.

This clone occurred once. This chain joins TRBV5-1 and TRBJ2-7; D possibly corresponds to TRBD2 (5 bases). Between the trimmed V and J ends, which lost 7 bases and 5 bases, there was a span of 16 bases. Germline CDR1 reads SGHRS; CDR2 reads YFSETQ. The CDR3 is 13 amino acids. DNA for the CDR3: TGCGCCAGCTGTGCTTTTGGGAGTCACGAGCAGTACTTC. It yields the protein CASCAFGSHEQYF.

The chain combines TRBV28 with TRBJ2-1; weak D call: TRBD1 (6 bases). This CDR3 has 16 amino acids. V dropped 3 bases and J dropped 7 bases, with 19 bases sitting between them. Germline V gene sequence: CDR1 MDHEN, CDR2 SYDVKM. The chain's CDR3 is CASSFKTGRGGNEQFF. The CDR3 DNA is TGTGCCAGCAGTTTTAAAACAGGCAGGGGTGGGAATGAGCAGTTCTTC.

The sample holds a few counts of this clone. The rearrangement joins TRBV5-6 to TRBJ2-1, with a tentative D call TRBD1 (6 bases). The CDR3 length is 14 residues. V was trimmed by 3 bases and J by 5 bases, leaving 12 bases between them. CDR1 is SGHDT, CDR2 YYEEEE, per germline. The CDR3 coding sequence is TGTGCCAGCAGCTACCTGGGACAAGACAATGAGCAGTTCTTC. Its translation: CASSYLGQDNEQFF.

The chain has TRBV27 and TRBJ1-4; D is possibly TRBD1 (5 bases). The CDR3 runs 16 residues. With 5 bases removed from V and 8 bases from J, the gap between germline ends came to 21 bases. Germline-derived CDR1 and CDR2 are MNHEY and SMNVEV (reference sequence). CDR3 in amino acids: CASSRNAGPRGEKLFF. The CDR3 DNA follows: TGTGCCAGCAGTCGCAACGCGGGGCCTCGTGGGGAAAAACTGTTTTTT.

The chain combines TRBV9 with TRBJ2-3, with 13 positions matching TRBD2. From germline, CDR1 is SGDLS and CDR2 YYNGEE. The CDR3 extends over 15 amino acids. V lost 7 bases to trimming and J lost 6 bases; unmatched junction nucleotides: 8. The DNA for the CDR3 is TGTGCCAGCCGCCGACTAGCGGGGGGTCCGGATACGCAGTATTTT. Protein sequence: CASRRLAGGPDTQYF.